Each of the 6 T cell receptor beta chains below was sequenced from the same sample in a study of T cell responses to AZD1222 COVID-19 vaccine. Profiled with immunoSEQ multiplex PCR; TCRdb holds only in-frame clones, not every one. This sample has some 130,000 clones, with approximately 91% found just once. The sample here was peripheral blood, taken 28 days after the second AZD1222 dose. These receptors were obtained from an adult who received the AZD1222 COVID-19 vaccine.

This rearrangement joins TRBV28 to TRBJ1-6; D unresolved. The CDR3 is 15 amino acids. With 4 bases removed from V and 5 bases from J, the gap between germline ends came to 12 bases. CDR1 MDHEN and CDR2 SYDVKM come from the germline V gene. The CDR3, as DNA: TGTGCCAGCAGTTCCATCCGGGAAGATAATTCACCCCTCCACTTT. Encoded protein: CASSSIREDNSPLHF. Supplemented by reference TRBV28 and TRBJ1-6, the full variable domain reads DVKVTQSSRYLVKRTGEKVFLECVQDMDHENMFWYRQDPGLGLRLIYFSYDVKMKEKGDIPEGYSVSREKKERFSLILESASTNQTSMYLCASSSIREDNSPLHFGNGTRLTVT.

The rearrangement uses TRBV6-2 or TRBV6-3 and TRBJ2-7; 11 bases map to TRBD2. The length of the CDR3 is 18 residues. Unmatched junction bases numbered 11, after V lost 4 bases and J lost 0 bases. CDR1 is MNHEY, CDR2 SVGEGT, per germline. CDR3 DNA: TGTGCCAGCAGTTGGGAACTAGCGGGGGTAACCCACTCCTACGAGCAGTACTTC. Protein sequence: CASSWELAGVTHSYEQYF.

The CDR3 DNA is TGTGCCACCATGGATAGCGGAAGCTCCGGCAATGAGCAGTTCTTC. Translating gives CATMDSGSSGNEQFF. The rearrangement joins TRBV24-1 to TRBJ2-1; D may be TRBD2 (6 bases). This CDR3 spans 15 amino acids. V dropped 8 bases and J dropped 6 bases, with 19 bases sitting between them. Germline values: CDR1 KGHDR, CDR2 SFDVKD.

This chain uses TRBV3-1 (or the pseudogene TRBV3-2) with TRBJ1-1, with D unclear. The V end was cut by 0 bases, the J end by 2 bases, with 7 bases between. CDR3 length equals 14 residues. CDR1 is LGHDT and CDR2 is YNNKEL in the germline V gene (reference sequence). The CDR3 reads CASSQEGGNTEAFF. The CDR3 coding sequence is TGTGCCAGCAGCCAAGAAGGAGGTAACACTGAAGCTTTCTTT.

The gene calls are TRBV2 and TRBJ2-3; 8 bases are a match to TRBD2. CDR3 length: 15 amino acids. The V gene end was trimmed by 2 bases and the J gene end by 3 bases; junction bases not matched to a gene: 4. The germline V gene encodes CDR1 SNHLY and CDR2 FYNNEI. Written as DNA, the CDR3 is TGTGCCAGCAGTGAAAGGACGGGAGGGACAGATACGCAGTATTTT. It codes for CASSERTGGTDTQYF.

The chain is built from TRBV11-3 and TRBJ2-7; D may be TRBD2 (6 bases). V gave up 3 bases and J gave up 3 bases, with 12 bases separating them. The CDR3 covers 14 residues. Germline CDR1 reads SGHNT; CDR2 reads YENEEA. The CDR3 DNA reads TGTGCCAGCAGCTTGGGCGGGAATAGCTACGAGCAGTACTTC. Translation gives CASSLGGNSYEQYF.